This entry describes one TCR beta chain. Original handling: How many nucleated cells were present was estimated from reference gene primer amplification. Only in-frame clones appear in the TCRdb table, and some are missing; sequencing was by immunoSEQ multiplex PCR. V and J calls plus clone size are reproduced from that table; the DNA served to infer D and trimming. The table includes fewer than 200,000 clones, about 75% detected once. V lost 5 bases and J 0 bases, leaving 10 bases between the germline ends. Germline V gives CDR1 SGDLS, CDR2 YYNGEE. CDR3 length equals 14 residues. This sample is part of a study of blood T cell repertoires in COVID-19.

The sequenced sample consisted of peripheral blood. The rearrangement joins TRBV9 to TRBJ2-3; perhaps TRBD2 as D (6 bases). The source is a woman aged 45-65 years with active or convalescent COVID-19. The CDR3 here is CASSFSGSTDTQYF. CDR3 coding DNA: TGTGCCAGCAGTTTTAGCGGCAGCACAGATACGCAGTATTTT.